A selection of T cell receptor beta chains follows, all from one sample in a study of T cell responses to AZD1222 COVID-19 vaccine. Profiled with immunoSEQ multiplex PCR; TCRdb holds only in-frame clones, not every one. The sample shows 100,000 to 150,000 clones, roughly 88% of them seen only once. The sequences come from peripheral blood, collected 28 days after the second AZD1222 dose. The source is an adult who received the AZD1222 COVID-19 vaccine. Each CDR3 is given with its conserved first and last residue. Fields, in order: CDR3 DNA, CDR3 protein, clone size, J gene, V gene, D gene. A D gene is named only where the DNA matches it firmly. Size tells how often a clone was seen (once, few, many) or the class of an expanded clone, and some rows leave it out.

CDR3 DNA: TGTGCCAGCAGTTACTCGACGTGGGACAGGGGGCCTACCGGCTCCTACAATGAGCAGTTCTTC
CDR3 protein: CASSYSTWDRGPTGSYNEQFF
clone size: -
J gene: TRBJ2-1
V gene: TRBV6-2/TRBV6-3
D gene: TRBD1

CDR3 DNA: TGTGCCAGCAGCATCCGAGGGGTGGCTCAGCCCCAGCATTTT
CDR3 protein: CASSIRGVAQPQHF
clone size: -
J gene: TRBJ1-5
V gene: TRBV5-5
D gene: -

CDR3 DNA: TGTGCCAGTAGTCTCGGGACAGTAGGTAATGAAAAACTGTTTTTT
CDR3 protein: CASSLGTVGNEKLFF
clone size: -
J gene: TRBJ1-4
V gene: TRBV19
D gene: TRBD1

CDR3 DNA: TGTGCCAGCAGTCCCTTGGAGGGTGGGAAGCGCGAGCAGTACTTC
CDR3 protein: CASSPLEGGKREQYF
clone size: -
J gene: TRBJ2-7
V gene: TRBV27
D gene: -

CDR3 DNA: TGTGCCAGCATGGAATCGGCGGACTCCTATAATTCACCCCTCCACTTT
CDR3 protein: CASMESADSYNSPLHF
clone size: once
J gene: TRBJ1-6
V gene: TRBV11-1
D gene: -

CDR3 DNA: TGTGCTAGCAGCTTAAGTCCGGACAGGGACCACGAGCAGTACTTC
CDR3 protein: CASSLSPDRDHEQYF
clone size: -
J gene: TRBJ2-7
V gene: TRBV7-7
D gene: TRBD1

CDR3 DNA: TGTGCCAGCAGTTCGACTAGCGGGGGGGCCACAGATACGCAGTATTTT
CDR3 protein: CASSSTSGGATDTQYF
clone size: -
J gene: TRBJ2-3
V gene: TRBV28
D gene: TRBD2

CDR3 DNA: TGTGCCAGCAGCTTAGGCCGACAGGGTTTGCCCCAGCATTTT
CDR3 protein: CASSLGRQGLPQHF
clone size: -
J gene: TRBJ1-5
V gene: TRBV7-9
D gene: TRBD1

CDR3 DNA: TGCGCCAGCAGCTTGGCAGGCAGCACTGAAGCTTTCTTT
CDR3 protein: CASSLAGSTEAFF
clone size: -
J gene: TRBJ1-1
V gene: TRBV5-1
D gene: -

CDR3 DNA: TGTGCCAGCTCACCAAGCCAGGTTGGCTATGGCTACACCTTC
CDR3 protein: CASSPSQVGYGYTF
clone size: -
J gene: TRBJ1-2
V gene: TRBV18
D gene: -

CDR3 DNA: TGTGCCAGCTCGCTTCGGAGGGAGGCACTCACTAATGAAAAACTGTTTTTT
CDR3 protein: CASSLRREALTNEKLFF
clone size: -
J gene: TRBJ1-4
V gene: TRBV18
D gene: -

CDR3 DNA: TGTGCCAACCGGCGGTTTAGAAACACCATATATTTT
CDR3 protein: CANRRFRNTIYF
clone size: -
J gene: TRBJ1-3
V gene: TRBV28
D gene: -

CDR3 DNA: TGCGCCAGCAGCCCGGACAGGGACGCGAGGGATAGCAATCAGCCCCAGCATTTT
CDR3 protein: CASSPDRDARDSNQPQHF
clone size: once
J gene: TRBJ1-5
V gene: TRBV5-1
D gene: TRBD1

CDR3 DNA: TGTGCCAGCGGGAGGGGACGGATGCCTTTGGGCTACACCTTC
CDR3 protein: CASGRGRMPLGYTF
clone size: -
J gene: TRBJ1-2
V gene: TRBV6-5
D gene: -

CDR3 DNA: TGTGCCAGCGCACGGGACCCCTTC
CDR3 protein: CASARDPF
clone size: -
J gene: TRBJ1-2
V gene: TRBV5-8
D gene: -

CDR3 DNA: TGTGCCAGCAGTCTAAGGGACAGGGGGCGAAGGAGTCCTAATCAGCCCCAGCATTTT
CDR3 protein: CASSLRDRGRRSPNQPQHF
clone size: -
J gene: TRBJ1-5
V gene: TRBV3-1/TRBV3-2
D gene: TRBD1

CDR3 DNA: TGTGCCAGCAGCCCCGGGGGAAAAGCGAATGAAAAACTGTTTTTT
CDR3 protein: CASSPGGKANEKLFF
clone size: -
J gene: TRBJ1-4
V gene: TRBV7-8
D gene: -

CDR3 DNA: TGTGCCAGCAGACGTACAGGGATGGGGGAGAGCCAGCCCCAGCATTTT
CDR3 protein: CASRRTGMGESQPQHF
clone size: -
J gene: TRBJ1-5
V gene: TRBV27
D gene: -

CDR3 DNA: TGTGCCAGCAGCGTAAGCGGGGCACCGGGGGAGACCCAGTACTTC
CDR3 protein: CASSVSGAPGETQYF
clone size: -
J gene: TRBJ2-5
V gene: TRBV9
D gene: TRBD2

CDR3 DNA: TGTGCCAGCAGCGTATATGCGGTTAACACCGGGGAGCTGTTTTTT
CDR3 protein: CASSVYAVNTGELFF
clone size: -
J gene: TRBJ2-2
V gene: TRBV9
D gene: -

CDR3 DNA: TGTGCCACCATGTCGGGGGGCAACTCCTACGAGCAGTACTTC
CDR3 protein: CATMSGGNSYEQYF
clone size: few
J gene: TRBJ2-7
V gene: TRBV24-1
D gene: -

CDR3 DNA: TGCGCCAGCAGCCAAGCCAATGTGAACAATGAGCAGTTCTTC
CDR3 protein: CASSQANVNNEQFF
clone size: -
J gene: TRBJ2-1
V gene: TRBV4-3
D gene: -

CDR3 DNA: TGTGCCAGCAGCCTGGGGGTTCAGAACACCATATATTTT
CDR3 protein: CASSLGVQNTIYF
clone size: -
J gene: TRBJ1-3
V gene: TRBV7-2
D gene: -

CDR3 DNA: TGTGCCAGCAGTGCGACAGGCTCCGTGATCAATCAGCCCCAGCATTTT
CDR3 protein: CASSATGSVINQPQHF
clone size: -
J gene: TRBJ1-5
V gene: TRBV6-1
D gene: -

CDR3 DNA: TGTGCCAGCAGCTCCGGGACAGGGGGCAAAGAAAAACTGTTTTTT
CDR3 protein: CASSSGTGGKEKLFF
clone size: -
J gene: TRBJ1-4
V gene: TRBV7-9
D gene: TRBD1

CDR3 DNA: TGCAGCGGACAGGGACAAGATACGCAGTATTTT
CDR3 protein: CSGQGQDTQYF
clone size: -
J gene: TRBJ2-3
V gene: TRBV29-1
D gene: TRBD1

CDR3 DNA: TGTGCCAGCAGTTACTCAGCGACCCTTGTTCAGTTCTTC
CDR3 protein: CASSYSATLVQFF
clone size: few
J gene: TRBJ2-1
V gene: TRBV6-5
D gene: -

CDR3 DNA: TGTGCCAGCAGCTTAGGTGCGGGGAATGAGCAGTTCTTC
CDR3 protein: CASSLGAGNEQFF
clone size: -
J gene: TRBJ2-1
V gene: TRBV7-8
D gene: -

CDR3 DNA: TGTGCCAGCACCTTCGGGGGGGGGACAGGGGATGGCTACACCTTC
CDR3 protein: CASTFGGGTGDGYTF
clone size: -
J gene: TRBJ1-2
V gene: TRBV7-2
D gene: TRBD1

CDR3 DNA: TGTGCCAGCAGCGTCTCTAGCGGAACAGAGACCCAGTACTTC
CDR3 protein: CASSVSSGTETQYF
clone size: -
J gene: TRBJ2-5
V gene: TRBV9
D gene: TRBD2

CDR3 DNA: TGTGCCAGCAGCGTCGGCCCCCAAAAACAGGGGGCTAATGAAAAACTGTTTTTT
CDR3 protein: CASSVGPQKQGANEKLFF
clone size: -
J gene: TRBJ1-4
V gene: TRBV9
D gene: TRBD1

CDR3 DNA: TGTGCCAGCAGTTACTCCAGGACGGCCGACACTGAAGCTTTCTTT
CDR3 protein: CASSYSRTADTEAFF
clone size: -
J gene: TRBJ1-1
V gene: TRBV6-5
D gene: -

CDR3 DNA: TGTGCCAGCACCGGAAATAGCAATCAGCCCCAGCATTTT
CDR3 protein: CASTGNSNQPQHF
clone size: -
J gene: TRBJ1-5
V gene: TRBV7-2
D gene: -

CDR3 DNA: TGTGCCACCAGCAGAGACGCGTTCGCTGGGGCCAACGTCCTGACTTTC
CDR3 protein: CATSRDAFAGANVLTF
clone size: -
J gene: TRBJ2-6
V gene: TRBV15
D gene: -

CDR3 DNA: TGTGCCAGCAAGTCAGCAGCGAACTATGGCTACACCTTC
CDR3 protein: CASKSAANYGYTF
clone size: few
J gene: TRBJ1-2
V gene: TRBV28
D gene: -

CDR3 DNA: TGCGCCAGCAGCAAGGGACAGCGCTATGGCTACACCTTC
CDR3 protein: CASSKGQRYGYTF
clone size: once
J gene: TRBJ1-2
V gene: TRBV5-1
D gene: TRBD1

CDR3 DNA: TGTGCCAGCAGCTTAGGGACCGCGGGGTGGGCTTTCTTT
CDR3 protein: CASSLGTAGWAFF
clone size: -
J gene: TRBJ1-1
V gene: TRBV7-2
D gene: -

CDR3 DNA: TGTGCCAGTTCTACAGGGGAACGTTTACCTTTC
CDR3 protein: CASSTGERLPF
clone size: -
J gene: TRBJ1-2
V gene: TRBV6-4
D gene: TRBD1

CDR3 DNA: TGTGCCAGCAGCCCGGGGGACAGGGAGGTCGAGACCCAGTACTTC
CDR3 protein: CASSPGDREVETQYF
clone size: -
J gene: TRBJ2-5
V gene: TRBV28
D gene: TRBD1

CDR3 DNA: TGTGCCAGCAGCTTGGGTTTAAGGGAGACCCAGTACTTC
CDR3 protein: CASSLGLRETQYF
clone size: -
J gene: TRBJ2-5
V gene: TRBV7-2
D gene: -

CDR3 DNA: TGTGCCAGCAGTTACTCCAACAGGGTCGGTGGCTACACCTTC
CDR3 protein: CASSYSNRVGGYTF
clone size: -
J gene: TRBJ1-2
V gene: TRBV6-5
D gene: -

CDR3 DNA: TGCGCCAGCAGTGACAGCCCGAGTATCTCTGGAAACACCATATATTTT
CDR3 protein: CASSDSPSISGNTIYF
clone size: -
J gene: TRBJ1-3
V gene: TRBV10-1
D gene: -

CDR3 DNA: TGTGCCAGCAGTTCGGGCCCAGGGCGGGACAATGAGCAGTTCTTC
CDR3 protein: CASSSGPGRDNEQFF
clone size: -
J gene: TRBJ2-1
V gene: TRBV27
D gene: -

CDR3 DNA: TGTGCCAGCAGCCCCTCCCTTGTTAGCACAGATACGCAGTATTTT
CDR3 protein: CASSPSLVSTDTQYF
clone size: once
J gene: TRBJ2-3
V gene: TRBV5-4
D gene: -

CDR3 DNA: TGTGCCAGCAGCGCTAGCGGCTTTACCTCCTACGAGCAGTACTTC
CDR3 protein: CASSASGFTSYEQYF
clone size: -
J gene: TRBJ2-7
V gene: TRBV9
D gene: TRBD2

CDR3 DNA: TGTGCCAGCAGTGACCAAGGGACAGCCACTGAAGCTTTCTTT
CDR3 protein: CASSDQGTATEAFF
clone size: -
J gene: TRBJ1-1
V gene: TRBV6-4
D gene: TRBD1

CDR3 DNA: TGCGCCAGCAGCTTAGCGGGACAGGGGTCAACGCCGGGGGAGCTGTTTTTT
CDR3 protein: CASSLAGQGSTPGELFF
clone size: -
J gene: TRBJ2-2
V gene: TRBV5-1
D gene: TRBD1

CDR3 DNA: TGTGCCAGCAGTTTCCGGGACACATCCCTCACAGATACGCAGTATTTT
CDR3 protein: CASSFRDTSLTDTQYF
clone size: -
J gene: TRBJ2-3
V gene: TRBV6-5
D gene: -

CDR3 DNA: TGCGCCAGCAGTGAGTCCGACAGAATGAACACTGAAGCTTTCTTT
CDR3 protein: CASSESDRMNTEAFF
clone size: -
J gene: TRBJ1-1
V gene: TRBV10-1
D gene: -

CDR3 DNA: TGTGCCAGCAGCCCCAGCTCCTACGAGCAGTACTTC
CDR3 protein: CASSPSSYEQYF
clone size: -
J gene: TRBJ2-7
V gene: TRBV7-2
D gene: -

CDR3 DNA: TGTGCCAGCAGCTTAGAGTTGAGTAGCTCTCCCCACTATGGCTACACCTTC
CDR3 protein: CASSLELSSSPHYGYTF
clone size: -
J gene: TRBJ1-2
V gene: TRBV7-2
D gene: -

CDR3 DNA: TGTGCCAGCAGTCGGCTTCACCAGCCCCAGCATTTT
CDR3 protein: CASSRLHQPQHF
clone size: -
J gene: TRBJ1-5
V gene: TRBV2
D gene: -

CDR3 DNA: TGTGCCAGCAGTTTATCGGGGACAGGGGTTCAGCCCCAGCATTTT
CDR3 protein: CASSLSGTGVQPQHF
clone size: -
J gene: TRBJ1-5
V gene: TRBV27
D gene: TRBD1

CDR3 DNA: TGTGCCAGCAGTTTGTACCCCGGACGGGGAGAAGCTTTCTTT
CDR3 protein: CASSLYPGRGEAFF
clone size: once
J gene: TRBJ1-1
V gene: TRBV28
D gene: -

CDR3 DNA: TGTGCCAGTACCCGAGGGCGGGACAGGGAAATCGACTATGGCTACACCTTC
CDR3 protein: CASTRGRDREIDYGYTF
clone size: -
J gene: TRBJ1-2
V gene: TRBV19
D gene: TRBD1

CDR3 DNA: TGCGCCAGCAGCGGCCGACAGGGCACAGATACGCAGTATTTT
CDR3 protein: CASSGRQGTDTQYF
clone size: -
J gene: TRBJ2-3
V gene: TRBV5-1
D gene: -

CDR3 DNA: TGTGCCAGCAGCCACGGATCTTCGAGTCAGCCCCAGCATTTT
CDR3 protein: CASSHGSSSQPQHF
clone size: -
J gene: TRBJ1-5
V gene: TRBV3-1/TRBV3-2
D gene: -

CDR3 DNA: TGCGCCAGCAGCTTTCTACAGGGGGCCGCAGATACGCAGTATTTT
CDR3 protein: CASSFLQGAADTQYF
clone size: -
J gene: TRBJ2-3
V gene: TRBV5-1
D gene: TRBD1

CDR3 DNA: TGCGCCAGCAGCCCTGGAGGGACAGGGGGCGGAATAAGGGGCTACACCTTC
CDR3 protein: CASSPGGTGGGIRGYTF
clone size: -
J gene: TRBJ1-2
V gene: TRBV4-1
D gene: TRBD1

CDR3 DNA: TGTGCCAGCAGCCAGGGACTAGCGGCCACCTACGAGCAGTACTTC
CDR3 protein: CASSQGLAATYEQYF
clone size: -
J gene: TRBJ2-7
V gene: TRBV3-1/TRBV3-2
D gene: TRBD2